The 22 T cell receptor beta chains given below trace back to one sample, sequenced in a study of OX40 agonist ivuxolimab in advanced cancers. Generated by immunoSEQ multiplex PCR, the TCRdb table keeps only in-frame clones and is missing some. The sample lists 95,000 or so clones, 92% occurring once. Material: CD4+ or CD8+ T cells sorted from blood, obtained in a trial of the OX40 agonist ivuxolimab. The receptors originated from an adult with an advanced solid tumor such as melanoma, head and neck, liver or kidney cancer.

The V and J genes are TRBV19 and TRBJ2-1, with D possibly being TRBD2 (6 bases). CDR1 and CDR2 (germline): LNHDA, SQIVND (reference sequence). Trimming shortened V by 4 bases and J by 6 bases, and 19 bases separated the two germline ends. This CDR3 contains 16 residues. This CDR3 is CASSTTRGAVGNEQFF. The DNA of the CDR3 is TGTGCCAGTAGTACCACCCGCGGGGCGGTCGGCAATGAGCAGTTCTTC.

This sequence joins TRBV10-3 and TRBJ1-1, with TRBD1 identical over 8 bases. Germline CDR1 ENHRY, CDR2 SYGVKD. CDR3 length: 15 amino acids. J gave up 0 bases and V 4 bases, and 4 bases lay outside the gene matches. The CDR3 DNA is TGTGCCATCAGTGGGCCGGGACAGGTGAACACTGAAGCTTTCTTT. Translation gives CAISGPGQVNTEAFF.

The chain uses TRBV6-4 and TRBJ2-3; 10 nucleotides align to TRBD2. Germline V CDR1 and CDR2: MRHNA, SNTAGT. This CDR3 has 15 amino acids. V lost 5 bases and J lost 0; bases outside the gene matches: 2. The CDR3 nucleotides are TGTGCCAGCAGTCTACTAGCGGGAAGCACAGATACGCAGTATTTT. Its protein product is CASSLLAGSTDTQYF.

The chain is built from TRBV5-4 and TRBJ2-1, with 11 bases lining up with TRBD2. The CDR3 contains 15 residues. V was pared by 5 bases and J by 4 bases, with 5 bases of the junction left unmatched. Germline V CDR1 and CDR2: SGHNT, YYREEE (reference sequence). DNA of the CDR3: TGTGCCAGCAGTCCGGGACTAGCGGATTACAATGAGCAGTTCTTC. Protein product: CASSPGLADYNEQFF. Complete variable domain (other parts from reference TRBV5-4 and TRBJ2-1): ETGVTQSPTHLIKTRGQQVTLRCSSQSGHNTVSWYQQALGQGPQFIFQYYREEENGRGNFPPRFSGLQFPNYSSELNVNALELDDSALYLCASSPGLADYNEQFFGPGTRLTVL.

This chain joins TRBV9 and TRBJ1-6; D unclear. Per the germline V gene, CDR1 is SGDLS and CDR2 is YYNGEE. This CDR3 spans 16 amino acids. V was cut by 0 bases and J by 4 bases, with 11 bases left in between. The CDR3 region has the DNA TGTGCCAGCAGCGTAGGGGAGATGGGGTATAATTCACCCCTCCACTTT. It translates to CASSVGEMGYNSPLHF.

This chain joins TRBV5-4 and TRBJ1-6; TRBD1 aligns across 7 bases. Per the germline V gene, CDR1 is SGHNT and CDR2 is YYREEE (reference sequence). V dropped 0 bases and J dropped 10; count of bases not matched to a gene: 4. CDR3 size: 14 residues. The CDR3 region has the DNA TGTGCCAGCAGCTTGGACAGGGGAGAATCACCCCTCCACTTT. Its translation: CASSLDRGESPLHF. Filled out from reference TRBV5-4 and TRBJ1-6, the complete variable domain reads ETGVTQSPTHLIKTRGQQVTLRCSSQSGHNTVSWYQQALGQGPQFIFQYYREEENGRGNFPPRFSGLQFPNYSSELNVNALELDDSALYLCASSLDRGESPLHFGNGTRLTVT.

J is TRBJ1-6 and V is TRBV7-3; D is possibly TRBD1 (6 bases). Germline V lookup: CDR1 SGHTA, CDR2 FQGTGA. The CDR3 consists of 15 residues. Trimming left V 3 bases short and J 7 bases short, with 13 bases between. This chain's CDR3 is CASSLDSGENSPLHF. CDR3 DNA sequence: TGTGCCAGCAGCTTGGACAGTGGGGAGAATTCACCCCTCCACTTT. The whole variable domain, remainder taken from reference TRBV7-3 and TRBJ1-6, is GAGVSQTPSNKVTEKGKYVELRCDPISGHTALYWYRQSLGQGPEFLIYFQGTGAADDSGLPNDRFFAVRPEGSVSTLKIQRTERGDSAVYLCASSLDSGENSPLHFGNGTRLTVT.

The V and J genes are TRBV6-5 and TRBJ2-3; the D is unclear. V was trimmed by 6 bases and J by 1 base, leaving 8 bases between them. The germline gives CDR1 MNHEY, CDR2 SVGAGI. The CDR3 contains 13 residues. CDR3: CASSPQGTDTQYF. CDR3 nucleotides: TGTGCCAGCAGCCCCCAGGGCACAGATACGCAGTATTTT.

The chain employs TRBV7-9 and TRBJ2-2; TRBD2 aligns across 9 bases. V gave up 4 bases and J gave up 6 bases; unmatched junction bases: 6. Per the germline V gene, CDR1 is SEHNR and CDR2 is FQNEAQ (reference sequence). There are 15 residues in the CDR3. This CDR3 reads CASSSGGRDPGELFF. The DNA for the CDR3 is TGTGCCAGCAGCTCAGGCGGGAGGGACCCCGGGGAGCTGTTTTTT. Full variable domain (rest looked up from reference TRBV7-9 and TRBJ2-2): DTGVSQNPRHKITKRGQNVTFRCDPISEHNRLYWYRQTLGQGPEFLTYFQNEAQLEKSRLLSDRFSAERPKGSFSTLEIQRTEQGDSAMYLCASSSGGRDPGELFFGEGSRLTVL.

The chain uses TRBV11-3 and TRBJ2-7, with D possibly called TRBD1 or TRBD2 (7 bases each). The CDR3 sequence is 14 residues long. V shed 3 bases and J shed 5 bases, with 14 bases lying between them. Germline CDR1 reads SGHNT; CDR2 reads YENEEA. The DNA of the CDR3 is TGTGCCAGCAGCTTGGGAGGGGGCAGAGACGAGCAGTACTTC. It is translated as CASSLGGGRDEQYF.

A few counts support this clone. CDR3 amino acids: CSYASYGYTF. CDR3 sequence (DNA): TGCAGCTACGCATCCTATGGCTACACCTTC. The chain carries TRBV20-1 and TRBJ1-2; no definite D call. This CDR3 comprises 10 residues. The V gene's germline CDR1 is DFQATT and CDR2 SNEGSKA (reference sequence).

This sequence joins TRBV7-2 and TRBJ2-7, with TRBD2 identical over 11 bases. The CDR3 totals 15 residues. Germline assignment: CDR1 SGHTA and CDR2 FQGNSA. The V gene end was trimmed by 0 bases and the J gene end by 5 bases; junction bases not matched to a gene: 3. The CDR3 region is CASSLASGGADEQYF. In DNA, the CDR3 is TGTGCCAGCAGCTTAGCTAGCGGGGGGGCCGACGAGCAGTACTTC.

This clone appeared once. The V and J genes are TRBV30 and TRBJ2-7; the D is unclear. Between the trimmed V and J ends, which lost 7 bases and 6 bases, there was a span of 16 bases. The V gene's germline CDR1 is GTSNPN and CDR2 SVGIG (reference sequence). CDR3 length: 12 residues. The DNA for the CDR3 is TGTGCCTTGGACCGCCAAGGCCTCGAGCAGTACTTC. Amino acid sequence: CALDRQGLEQYF.

This chain links TRBV6-5 with TRBJ1-5; TRBD1 agrees at 9 bases. Per the germline V gene, CDR1 is MNHEY and CDR2 is SVGAGI. The trim removed 6 bases at V and 5 bases at J, leaving 5 bases unmatched. The CDR3 is 14 residues long. The CDR3 loop is CASSRDRAYQPQHF. The CDR3 DNA follows: TGTGCCAGCAGCCGGGACAGGGCTTATCAGCCCCAGCATTTT.

The rearrangement joins TRBV19 to TRBJ2-2, with unresolved D. Trimming left V 2 bases short and J 6 bases short, with 10 bases between. Germline CDR1 LNHDA, CDR2 SQIVND (reference sequence). This CDR3 has 14 residues. CDR3 in DNA: TGTGCCAGTAGTATACACAGTCCTCCCGGGGAGCTGTTTTTT. As protein: CASSIHSPPGELFF.

This clone was detected only a few times. This chain connects TRBV6-5 to TRBJ1-4; 7 positions agree with TRBD1. This CDR3 contains 14 residues. The ends lost 5 bases at V and 8 bases at J; junction bases unmatched: 8. The V gene's germline CDR1 is MNHEY and CDR2 SVGAGI. CDR3 protein: CASSETGLLEKLFF. As DNA, the CDR3 is TGTGCCAGCAGTGAGACAGGGCTCTTGGAAAAACTGTTTTTT.

The chain carries TRBV7-8 and TRBJ2-7; D possibly uses TRBD1 or TRBD2 (6 bases each). The germline gives CDR1 SGHVS, CDR2 FQNEAQ. Deletions cut 5 bases from V and 0 bases from J, with 23 bases between. CDR3 length: 18 amino acids. The DNA for the CDR3 is TGTGCCAGCAGCCGCAATATCCCGCGGGACACCGGCTCCTACGAGCAGTACTTC. It yields the protein CASSRNIPRDTGSYEQYF.

The genes are TRBV4-2 and TRBJ1-1; TRBD1 agrees at 10 bases. CDR1 and CDR2 (germline): LGHNA, YNFKEQ. The CDR3 totals 14 residues. V shed 2 bases and J 10 bases; nucleotides not matched to a gene: 7. The CDR3 sequence: CASSQLTGDRGAFF. DNA for the CDR3: TGTGCCAGCAGCCAACTAACGGGGGACAGGGGAGCTTTCTTT.

The chain uses TRBV5-1 and TRBJ2-1; D is undetermined. The CDR3 runs to 16 residues. Trimming stripped 2 bases from V and 0 bases from J, with 12 bases between. CDR1 SGHRS and CDR2 YFSETQ come from the germline V gene. CDR3 protein: CASSFSPRRSYNEQFF. The CDR3 DNA reads as TGCGCCAGCAGCTTCTCACCCCGACGCTCCTACAATGAGCAGTTCTTC.

J is TRBJ2-7 and V is TRBV6-1; perhaps TRBD1 as D (8 bases). The V gene lost 5 bases and the J gene lost 3 bases, with 17 bases spanning the gap. The CDR3 covers 15 residues. CDR1 MNHNS and CDR2 SASEGT come from the germline V gene. CDR3 amino acids: CASSPGQGGVYEQYF. CDR3 bases: TGTGCCAGCAGTCCCGGACAGGGAGGGGTCTACGAGCAGTACTTC.

The chain has TRBV5-1 and TRBJ2-7; weak D call: TRBD2 (6 bases). The CDR3 loop spans 13 amino acids. Between the trimmed V and J ends, which lost 3 bases and 2 bases, there was a span of 9 bases. The germline CDR1 and CDR2 sequences are SGHRS and YFSETQ. DNA for the CDR3: TGCGCCAGCAGCTCGGGACTTCCCTACGAGCAGTACTTC. This gives the protein CASSSGLPYEQYF.

The chain is built from TRBV5-4 and TRBJ2-3; D not resolved. With 5 bases removed from V and 3 bases from J, the gap between germline ends came to 7 bases. CDR3 length: 12 amino acids. From germline, CDR1 is SGHNT and CDR2 YYREEE (reference sequence). The CDR3, as DNA: TGTGCCAGCAGGACACCGACAGATACGCAGTATTTT. Protein product: CASRTPTDTQYF.